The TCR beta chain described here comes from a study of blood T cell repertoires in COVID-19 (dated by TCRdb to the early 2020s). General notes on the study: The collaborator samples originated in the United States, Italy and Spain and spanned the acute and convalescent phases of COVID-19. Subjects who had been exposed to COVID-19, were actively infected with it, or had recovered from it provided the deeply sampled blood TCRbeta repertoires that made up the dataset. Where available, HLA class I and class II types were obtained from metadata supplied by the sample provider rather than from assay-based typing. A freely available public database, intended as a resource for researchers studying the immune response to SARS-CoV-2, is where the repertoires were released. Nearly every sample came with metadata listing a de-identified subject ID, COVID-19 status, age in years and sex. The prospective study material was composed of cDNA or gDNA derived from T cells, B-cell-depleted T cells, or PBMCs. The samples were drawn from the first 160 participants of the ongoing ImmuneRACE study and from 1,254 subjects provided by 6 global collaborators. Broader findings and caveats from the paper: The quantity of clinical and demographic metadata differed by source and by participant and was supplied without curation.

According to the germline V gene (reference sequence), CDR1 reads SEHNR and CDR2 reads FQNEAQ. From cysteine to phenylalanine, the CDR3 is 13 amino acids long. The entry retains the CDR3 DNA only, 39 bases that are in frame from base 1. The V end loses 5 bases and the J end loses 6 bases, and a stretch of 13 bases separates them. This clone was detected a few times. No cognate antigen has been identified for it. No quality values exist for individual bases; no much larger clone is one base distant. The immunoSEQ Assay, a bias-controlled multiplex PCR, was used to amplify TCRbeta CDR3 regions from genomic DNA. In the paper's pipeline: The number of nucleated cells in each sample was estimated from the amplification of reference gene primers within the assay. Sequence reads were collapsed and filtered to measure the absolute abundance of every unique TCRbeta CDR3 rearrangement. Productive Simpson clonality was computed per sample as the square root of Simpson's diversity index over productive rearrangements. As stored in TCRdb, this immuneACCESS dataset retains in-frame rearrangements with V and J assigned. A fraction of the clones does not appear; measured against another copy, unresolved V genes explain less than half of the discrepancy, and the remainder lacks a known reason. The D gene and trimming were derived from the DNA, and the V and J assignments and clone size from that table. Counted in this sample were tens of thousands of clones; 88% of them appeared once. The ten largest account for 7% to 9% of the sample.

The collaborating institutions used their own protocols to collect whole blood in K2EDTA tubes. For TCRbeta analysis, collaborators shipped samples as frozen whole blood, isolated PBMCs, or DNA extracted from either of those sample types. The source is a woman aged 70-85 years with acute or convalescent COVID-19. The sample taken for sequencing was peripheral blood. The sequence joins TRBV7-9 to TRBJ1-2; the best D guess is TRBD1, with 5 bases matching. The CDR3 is CASSNKKGNGYTF. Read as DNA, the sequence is TGTGCCAGCAGCAATAAGAAGGGGAATGGCTACACCTTC. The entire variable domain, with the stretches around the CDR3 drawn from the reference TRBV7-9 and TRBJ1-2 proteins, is DTGVSQNPRHKITKRGQNVTFRCDPISEHNRLYWYRQTLGQGPEFLTYFQNEAQLEKSRLLSDRFSAERPKGSFSTLEIQRTEQGDSAMYLCASSNKKGNGYTFGSGTRLTVV.